This T cell receptor beta chain was profiled in a study of cytotoxic CD8 clonotypes in ibrutinib-treated CLL. On the study more broadly: Response sampling took place at median 12 months of treatment, range 6 to 36. There were, on average, approximately 250,000 productive templates and 90,000 to 95,000 productive rearrangements per sample.

The ends were cut back, 5 bases at V and 8 bases at J, with 15 bases in the middle. This CDR3 has 13 amino acids. CDR1 SGHTA and CDR2 FQGNSA come from the germline V gene. TCRdb keeps only in-frame clones here, not all; method: immunoSEQ multiplex PCR. The repertoire has approximately 91,000 clones, about four fifths of them found once; the top ten carry around 5%. Points on this clone: Its antigen is currently unknown.

Study-level points and caveats: Upon ibrutinib response clonality rose, and upon progression it fell back toward baseline. Sampling times, which were not matched between the groups, differed between sustained-remission patients and progressing patients.

This chain connects TRBV7-2 to TRBJ1-2, with D tentatively TRBD1 (5 bases). The sequence was obtained from a human donor with chronic lymphocytic leukemia. The sequences come from PBMCs, collected after 12 months of ibrutinib treatment. This chain's CDR3 is CASSPDGGGGYTF. DNA of the CDR3: TGTGCCAGCAGCCCTGACGGGGGTGGCGGCTACACCTTC.